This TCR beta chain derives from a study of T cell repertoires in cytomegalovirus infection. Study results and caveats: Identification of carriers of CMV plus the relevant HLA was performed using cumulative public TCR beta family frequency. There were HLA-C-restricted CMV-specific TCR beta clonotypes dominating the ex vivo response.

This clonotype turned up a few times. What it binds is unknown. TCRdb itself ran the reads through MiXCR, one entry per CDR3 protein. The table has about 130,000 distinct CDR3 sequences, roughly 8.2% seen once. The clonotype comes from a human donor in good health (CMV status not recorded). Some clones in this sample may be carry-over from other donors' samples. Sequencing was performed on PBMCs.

CDR3 amino acids: CSARRLAGEETQYF. CDR3 sequence (DNA): TGCAGTGCTAGACGACTAGCGGGGGAAGAGACCCAGTACTTC. The chain employs TRBV20-1 and TRBJ2-5, with 12 bases aligning to TRBD2. The CDR3 length is 14 residues. V gave up 2 bases and J gave up 3 bases; unmatched junction bases: 1. The V gene's germline CDR1 is DFQATT and CDR2 SNEGSKA (reference sequence).